This T cell receptor (beta chain) was sequenced in a study of blood T cell repertoires in COVID-19. Looking at the study overall: PBMCs, B-cell-depleted T cells, or T cells were the source of the cDNA or gDNA that made up the material.

Per the study methods: Nucleated cell counts were estimated from reference gene primer amplification. This table comes from immunoSEQ multiplex PCR, and its TCRdb copy is limited to in-frame clones, with some not included. Clone size and V and J calls were adopted from that table, with D and trimming inferred from the DNA. The table has 150,000 to 200,000 clones, approximately 79% seen once. Germline V gene sequence: CDR1 SGHDN, CDR2 FVKESK. The V and J ends lost 0 bases and 6 bases, in that order; junction bases with no gene match: 6. This CDR3 has 16 amino acids. The origin of this receptor is a woman of 80 years or more with acute or convalescent COVID-19. The J gene is TRBJ2-1, the V gene TRBV14, with 9 positions matching TRBD2. Input material: peripheral blood. CDR3 sequence: CASSQDSGLATNEQFF. The CDR3 DNA is TGTGCCAGCAGCCAAGATTCCGGACTAGCGACCAATGAGCAGTTCTTC.